This TCR beta chain originates from a study of a mutant IDH1 vaccine in newly diagnosed glioma. Study at large: Most patients had received both radiotherapy and temozolomide, the prior options being radiotherapy, temozolomide, or both.

A note on this clone: Its antigen is currently unknown.

This CDR3 is built from 15 residues. Germline-derived CDR1 and CDR2 are SGHRS and YFSETQ. The V gene lost 1 base and the J gene lost 4 bases, with 11 bases spanning the gap. Time point defined: week 35, safety follow-up. Doses of 300 ug of mutant IDH1 20-mer peptide were given with topical imiquimod. Eight vaccine injections were given to patients in weeks 1, 3, 5, 7, 11, 15, 19 and 23. New WHO grade 3 or 4 IDH1-mutant, ATRX-lost astrocytomas were present in all donors. Some clones are missing from TCRdb's copy, which holds only in-frame ones; the method was immunoSEQ multiplex PCR. This table has tens of thousands of clones, more than 75% appearing once.

This chain joins TRBV5-1 and TRBJ1-4; D is perhaps TRBD1 (5 bases). Here the sequenced sample was PBMCs, taken from a glioma patient whose treatment included an IDH1 peptide vaccine. The sequence was obtained from a woman between 35 and 50 years old with glioma. The CDR3 spells CASSLFPGLNEKLFF. In DNA, the CDR3 is TGCGCCAGCAGCTTGTTTCCGGGGCTTAATGAAAAACTGTTTTTT.